These T cell receptor beta chains were read from a single sample in a study of Ad26.COV2.S vaccination and SARS-CoV-2 variants. The protocol was immunoSEQ multiplex PCR, while the TCRdb copy is restricted to in-frame clones and leaves out a portion. The sample lists 150,000 to 200,000 clones, 87% occurring once. The source material was peripheral blood, sampled after recovery from COVID-19. These receptors were obtained from a human donor who had recovered from COVID-19. CDR3s include the opening cysteine and the closing phenylalanine or tryptophan. Expanded clones are given a class, and other clones once, few, many or no size at all.

j_call | clone_size | v_call | cdr3_aa
TRBJ1-3 | - | TRBV19 | CASRKALSGNTIYF
TRBJ2-1 | - | TRBV2 | CASTPVGPYNEQFF
TRBJ2-7 | - | TRBV20-1 | CSASRSYEQYF
TRBJ2-4 | - | TRBV6-5 | CASSLSGGADKNIQYF
TRBJ2-1 | - | TRBV6-1 | CASSETGLGEQFF
TRBJ1-6 | - | TRBV15 | CATSPRTGQVNSPLHF
TRBJ1-2 | - | TRBV2 | CASRDYRATYGYTF
TRBJ2-3 | - | TRBV5-1 | CASSPNTDTQYF
TRBJ1-6 | - | TRBV6-6 | CASSYRTEHNSPLHF
TRBJ2-1 | - | TRBV5-6 | CASSPPSGYAYNEQFF
TRBJ1-3 | - | TRBV30 | CAWSGRVFLGSSGNTIYF
TRBJ2-7 | - | TRBV3-1/TRBV3-2 | CASSLRASVREEQYF
TRBJ2-2 | - | TRBV5-4 | CASSRGGGELFF
TRBJ2-1 | - | TRBV12-3/TRBV12-4 | CASSLVYNEQFF
TRBJ2-2 | - | TRBV6-1 | CASSEAGGEALTSKLFF
TRBJ2-1 | - | TRBV9 | CASSVGPSGVNNEQFF
TRBJ2-3 | - | TRBV5-5 | CASTNPASGRGGTDTQYF
TRBJ1-2 | - | TRBV5-4 | CASSAGQGERYGYTF
TRBJ2-2 | few | TRBV4-1 | CASSQVDMGLLTGELFF
TRBJ2-5 | - | TRBV12-3/TRBV12-4 | CASRTRVEETQYF
TRBJ1-1 | - | TRBV6-5 | CASRLDGGTEAFF
TRBJ2-1 | - | TRBV7-2 | CASSLSAGRPSYNEQFF
TRBJ2-2 | - | TRBV5-1 | CASSATEQGELFF
TRBJ1-2 | - | TRBV5-8 | CASSPLTGRGGYTF
TRBJ2-6 | - | TRBV2 | CASSQTQKRSGANVLTF
TRBJ2-2 | - | TRBV19 | CASISLAANTGELFF
TRBJ1-2 | - | TRBV7-9 | CASGGAGKIYGYTF
TRBJ2-6 | - | TRBV7-8 | CASSLVVLAGGRGANVLTF
TRBJ1-3 | once | TRBV19 | CASSPGNTIYF
TRBJ1-5 | - | TRBV19 | CASSISAGEGPQHF
TRBJ2-5 | - | TRBV6-5 | CASSYTTGNYQETQYF
TRBJ2-1 | - | TRBV30 | CAWQSSYNEQFF
TRBJ1-1 | - | TRBV5-5 | CASSLWGTNTEAFF
TRBJ2-7 | - | TRBV9 | CASSVGPTYEQYF
TRBJ2-5 | - | TRBV2 | CASTTLGGETQYF
TRBJ2-5 | - | TRBV5-4 | CASSPTSGGPGETQYF
TRBJ1-2 | - | TRBV12-3/TRBV12-4 | CASNDREGGYTF
TRBJ2-7 | - | TRBV5-4 | CASSLQRGSSYEQYF
TRBJ1-1 | - | TRBV11-2 | CASSLDQKGGITEAFF
TRBJ2-5 | - | TRBV6-6 | CASSYSSIAETQYF
TRBJ1-1 | - | TRBV2 | CASRLGLGAEAFF
TRBJ2-7 | - | TRBV7-2 | CASSLERTGLAPYF
TRBJ2-7 | - | TRBV29-1 | CSVDQGYEQYF
TRBJ2-3 | - | TRBV5-1 | CASSSGLAGGAPDTQYF
TRBJ2-7 | - | TRBV30 | CAWSPGGSSYEQYF